Listed below are T cell receptor beta chains from one sample, sequenced in a study of PD-1 blockade in classical Hodgkin lymphoma. Measured with immunoSEQ multiplex PCR; TCRdb has only the in-frame clones, and not every one. The sample holds about 58,000 clones, around 93% seen once. The sample here was peripheral blood mononuclear cells (PBMCs), taken before the second cycle of nivolumab. Source of these receptors: a human donor with classical Hodgkin lymphoma. Each CDR3 is given with its conserved first and last residue. D genes are given only for firm matches. Where a row states a size, it is once, few, many or the class of an expanded clone; other rows omit it.

v_call	d_call	j_call	clone_size	cdr3_aa	cdr3_nt
TRBV6-4	-	TRBJ2-3	-	CASSRYSTDTQYF	TGTGCCAGCTCTAGGTACAGCACAGATACGCAGTATTTT
TRBV27	-	TRBJ2-5	few	CASSHLAPLEQETQYF	TGTGCCAGCAGTCACCTAGCGCCGCTCGAACAAGAGACCCAGTACTTC
TRBV27	-	TRBJ1-1	-	CASRSPWGDTEAFF	TGTGCCAGCAGGTCACCGTGGGGAGACACTGAAGCTTTCTTT
TRBV14	-	TRBJ2-7	-	CASSQVGASYEQYF	TGTGCCAGCAGCCAAGTAGGGGCATCCTACGAGCAGTACTTC
TRBV5-1	-	TRBJ2-7	-	CASSLSGANYEQYF	TGCGCCAGCAGCCTTTCCGGGGCCAACTACGAGCAGTACTTC
TRBV7-9	-	TRBJ1-1	-	CASSPQGTANTEAFF	TGTGCCAGCAGCCCCCAAGGGACCGCGAACACTGAAGCTTTCTTT
TRBV5-1	-	TRBJ1-4	-	CASSLHHEGTANEKLFF	TGCGCCAGCAGCTTACATCACGAGGGGACGGCTAATGAAAAACTGTTTTTT
TRBV6-6	-	TRBJ1-1	-	CASSYSAGEAFF	TGTGCCAGCAGTTACTCGGCAGGGGAAGCTTTCTTT
TRBV5-8	-	TRBJ1-4	-	CASSLPRAYNEKLFF	TGTGCCAGCAGCTTGCCTCGGGCTTATAATGAAAAACTGTTTTTT
TRBV19	-	TRBJ1-2	-	CASIQRGTDNYGYTF	TGTGCCAGTATTCAACGCGGGACGGATAACTATGGCTACACCTTC
TRBV5-1	-	TRBJ1-1	-	CASSSRPESTEAFF	TGCGCCAGCAGCTCCCGGCCGGAGTCCACTGAAGCTTTCTTT
TRBV7-9	TRBD1	TRBJ2-5	-	CASSFRVQGEETQYF	TGTGCCAGCAGCTTTCGAGTCCAGGGGGAAGAGACCCAGTACTTC
TRBV7-8	TRBD1	TRBJ2-2	-	CASSLAGTGAGELFF	TGTGCCAGCAGCTTAGCGGGGACAGGGGCCGGGGAGCTGTTTTTT
TRBV10-3	TRBD1	TRBJ2-7	-	CAISDRDRGRIYEQYF	TGTGCCATCAGTGACCGTGACAGGGGCCGTATCTACGAGCAGTACTTC
TRBV30	-	TRBJ1-2	-	CAWSESERGYGYTF	TGTGCCTGGAGTGAATCCGAGAGGGGATATGGCTACACCTTC
TRBV6-1	-	TRBJ1-1	-	CASSEAPAVNTEAFF	TGTGCCAGCAGTGAAGCGCCCGCGGTGAACACTGAAGCTTTCTTT
TRBV30	-	TRBJ1-6	-	CAWTGLLFYNSPLHF	TGTGCCTGGACGGGTTTACTCTTCTATAATTCACCCCTCCACTTT
TRBV27	-	TRBJ1-1	few	CASFGGGDTEAFF	TGTGCCTCCTTCGGGGGAGGTGACACTGAAGCTTTCTTT
TRBV30	TRBD2	TRBJ2-3	once	CAWSVLAGGHTSTDTQYF	TGTGCCTGGAGTGTACTAGCGGGAGGGCATACTAGCACAGATACGCAGTATTTT
TRBV30	TRBD1	TRBJ2-3	-	CAWSGGTVSSTDTQYF	TGTGCCTGGAGTGGGGGGACAGTTTCTAGCACAGATACGCAGTATTTT
TRBV5-4	-	TRBJ1-3	-	CASRRDGTGNTIYF	TGTGCCAGCAGACGGGACGGAACTGGAAACACCATATATTTT
TRBV6-1	TRBD2	TRBJ2-1	-	CASTPSGYNEQFF	TGTGCCAGCACCCCTAGCGGCTACAATGAGCAGTTCTTC
TRBV30	-	TRBJ1-5	-	CAWGSWGQPQHF	TGTGCCTGGGGTAGCTGGGGTCAGCCCCAGCATTTT
TRBV14	TRBD2	TRBJ2-7	-	CASSFGTRGAYEQYF	TGTGCCAGCAGCTTTGGGACTCGGGGGGCCTACGAGCAGTACTTC
TRBV5-1	TRBD1	TRBJ2-2	-	CASSLGSGGRNTGELFF	TGCGCCAGCAGCTTGGGCTCAGGGGGCAGGAACACCGGGGAGCTGTTTTTT
TRBV11-2	-	TRBJ1-1	-	CASSSGVVGAFF	TGTGCCAGCAGCTCAGGCGTGGTGGGAGCTTTCTTT
TRBV11-1	-	TRBJ2-7	once	CASSLAGVLISYEQYF	TGTGCCAGCAGCTTAGCCGGTGTTCTAATCAGCTACGAGCAGTACTTC
TRBV5-1	-	TRBJ1-2	-	CASSLVPVHGYTF	TGCGCCAGCAGCTTGGTTCCAGTCCATGGCTACACCTTC
TRBV6-6	TRBD1	TRBJ2-7	-	CASRMGQVTYEQYF	TGTGCCAGCAGAATGGGACAGGTGACCTACGAGCAGTACTTC
TRBV20-1	TRBD1	TRBJ1-5	-	CSASRGQGAHF	TGCAGTGCTAGTAGAGGACAGGGAGCTCATTTT
TRBV25-1	TRBD1	TRBJ1-2	-	CASSDWGQGRHGYTF	TGTGCCAGCAGTGATTGGGGACAGGGGCGGCACGGCTACACCTTC
TRBV2	TRBD2	TRBJ2-2	-	CASSELAGENPNTGELFF	TGTGCCAGCAGTGAGCTAGCGGGGGAGAACCCGAACACCGGGGAGCTGTTTTTT
TRBV9	TRBD2	TRBJ2-3	-	CASSVRAGVSGDTQYF	TGTGCCAGCAGCGTTCGAGCGGGAGTCTCGGGGGATACGCAGTATTTT
TRBV9	TRBD1	TRBJ2-5	once	CASSVARDRETQYF	TGTGCCAGCAGCGTAGCCCGGGACAGGGAGACCCAGTACTTC
TRBV19	TRBD2	TRBJ2-2	-	CASSPPGLVTGELFF	TGTGCCAGTAGTCCCCCGGGACTAGTCACCGGGGAGCTGTTTTTT
TRBV19	TRBD2	TRBJ2-7	-	CASNLLGLAGGPCYEQYF	TGTGCCAGTAACCTTTTAGGACTAGCGGGAGGGCCTTGCTACGAGCAGTACTTC
TRBV15	-	TRBJ2-3	-	CATSRVTDTQYF	TGTGCCACCAGCAGAGTCACAGATACGCAGTATTTT
TRBV27	-	TRBJ2-7	-	CASSYGGGGMQYF	TGTGCCAGCAGCTACGGGGGTGGAGGGATGCAGTACTTC
TRBV7-8	-	TRBJ1-2	few	CASSFPGRSYGYTF	TGTGCCAGCAGCTTCCCCGGGAGAAGCTATGGCTACACCTTC
TRBV28	TRBD2	TRBJ2-5	-	CASTLGEAGGPQETQYF	TGTGCCAGCACCCTCGGCGAAGCGGGAGGGCCCCAAGAGACCCAGTACTTC
TRBV6-5	-	TRBJ2-3	-	CASRRGATDTQYF	TGTGCCAGCAGGAGAGGGGCCACAGATACGCAGTATTTT
TRBV19	-	TRBJ1-1	-	CASSSAVNTEAFF	TGTGCCAGTAGCTCGGCTGTGAACACTGAAGCTTTCTTT
TRBV5-6	-	TRBJ2-7	-	CASSLDDGNYEQYF	TGTGCCAGCAGCTTGGATGACGGGAACTACGAGCAGTACTTC
TRBV6-5	TRBD1	TRBJ2-4	-	CATRATGMNIQYF	TGTGCCACCCGAGCGACAGGGATGAACATTCAGTACTTC
TRBV7-8	-	TRBJ2-7	-	CASSFETGSYEQYF	TGTGCCAGCAGCTTTGAAACAGGGTCCTACGAGCAGTACTTC
TRBV10-3	-	TRBJ1-1	-	CAISVGRANTEAFF	TGTGCCATCAGTGTGGGCAGGGCTAACACTGAAGCTTTCTTT
TRBV9	-	TRBJ2-2	once	CASSVIGAGHQSTGELFF	TGTGCCAGCAGCGTCATTGGGGCGGGGCATCAGAGTACCGGGGAGCTGTTTTTT
TRBV5-8	TRBD2	TRBJ2-1	-	CASSYASGPYNEQFF	TGTGCCAGCAGCTACGCTAGCGGACCCTACAATGAGCAGTTCTTC
TRBV9	-	TRBJ2-7	-	CASSVAIKGRGAYEQYF	TGTGCCAGCAGCGTAGCTATTAAGGGGCGCGGGGCCTACGAGCAGTACTTC
TRBV18	-	TRBJ2-2	-	CASSPLGLYKGTGELFF	TGTGCCAGCTCTCCCCTCGGACTTTACAAGGGGACCGGGGAGCTGTTTTTT
TRBV29-1	TRBD1	TRBJ1-2	-	CSARGQGASPYGYTF	TGCAGCGCCAGGGGACAGGGGGCGTCTCCCTATGGCTACACCTTC
TRBV15	-	TRBJ1-2	few	CATSRVREGNYGYTF	TGTGCCACCAGCAGAGTCAGGGAAGGCAACTATGGCTACACCTTC